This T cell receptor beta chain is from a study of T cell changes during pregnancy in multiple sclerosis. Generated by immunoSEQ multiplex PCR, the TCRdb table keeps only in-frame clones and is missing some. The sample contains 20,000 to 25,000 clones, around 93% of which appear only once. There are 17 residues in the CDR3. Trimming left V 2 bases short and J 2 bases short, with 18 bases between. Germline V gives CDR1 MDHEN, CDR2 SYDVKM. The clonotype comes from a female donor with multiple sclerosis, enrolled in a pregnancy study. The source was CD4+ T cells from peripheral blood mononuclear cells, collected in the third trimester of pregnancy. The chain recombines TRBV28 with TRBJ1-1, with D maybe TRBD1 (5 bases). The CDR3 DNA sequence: TGTGCCAGCAGTTTAACCATCGCCAGGGTCGGCAACACTGAAGCTTTCTTT. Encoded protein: CASSLTIARVGNTEAFF.